Listed here are 27 T cell receptor beta chains from one sample, sequenced in a study of cytomegalovirus exposure and HLA in healthy donors. 60 Vbeta and 13 Jbeta primers were used in PCR. The table came from immunoSEQ multiplex PCR; TCRdb's copy has only in-frame clones and leaves some out. The table lists under 100,000 clones, about 80% of them singletons. The material sequenced was PBMCs. These receptors originate from a man aged 25-45 years in good health and CMV-seronegative.

This sequence joins TRBV6-6 and TRBJ2-2; D perhaps matches TRBD2 (5 bases). The V end lost 7 bases, the J end lost 0 bases, and 9 bases lay between the germline ends. The length of the CDR3 is 14 residues. Germline-derived CDR1 and CDR2 are MNHNY and SVGAGI (reference sequence). The chain's CDR3 is CASTEGSNTGELFF. In DNA form, the CDR3 reads TGTGCCAGCACTGAGGGATCGAACACCGGGGAGCTGTTTTTT.

The chain carries TRBV5-5 and TRBJ2-5, with TRBD1 as a possible D gene (6 bases). The CDR3 length is 12 residues. Germline CDR1 reads SGHKS; CDR2 reads YYEKEE (reference sequence). The ends were cut back, 3 bases at V and 4 bases at J, with 7 bases in the middle. The CDR3 region has the DNA TGTGCCAGCAGCTCCAGGGGAGAGACCCAGTACTTC. Protein sequence: CASSSRGETQYF.

The chain uses TRBV7-9 and TRBJ2-5; 7 nucleotides align to TRBD1. Germline CDR1 and CDR2: SEHNR and FQNEAQ (reference sequence). This CDR3 spans 17 amino acids. Trimming cost V 5 bases and J 2 bases; bases outside gene matches: 14. The CDR3, as DNA: TGTGCCAGCAGCAAGGGGCTCCACAGGGGATCTCAAGAGACCCAGTACTTC. Protein sequence: CASSKGLHRGSQETQYF.

Points on this clone: A junction end diverges from the germline sequence, so it may reflect a read error. The chain couples TRBV18 to TRBJ1-2; 9 nucleotides match TRBD1. The CDR3 is 13 residues long. Looked up from germline, CDR1 is KGHSH and CDR2 is LQKENI. The CDR3 DNA follows: TGTGCCAGCTCACCTGGGACAGGGAGAGGCTACCCCTTC. Translation gives CASSPGTGRGYPF.

The chain uses TRBV28 and TRBJ1-5, with TRBD1 matching over 8 bases. Germline CDR1 MDHEN, CDR2 SYDVKM. V lost 4 bases to trimming and J lost 1 base; unmatched junction nucleotides: 6. This CDR3 spans 16 amino acids. The CDR3 bases are TGTGCCAGCAGTTCGACGACAGGGGTAAGCAATCAGCCCCAGCATTTT. It encodes CASSSTTGVSNQPQHF.

The rearrangement uses TRBV19 and TRBJ1-4; TRBD1 is a possible D gene (6 bases). V dropped 10 bases and J dropped 5 bases, with 20 bases sitting between them. Germline CDR1 reads LNHDA; CDR2 reads SQIVND (reference sequence). The CDR3 runs to 15 residues. CDR3 amino acids: CATRPGHTVNEKLFF. In nucleotides, the CDR3 is TGTGCCACTAGGCCGGGACATACCGTGAATGAAAAACTGTTTTTT.

The V gene is TRBV14, the J gene TRBJ1-1, with D possibly being TRBD1 (5 bases). Germline V gives CDR1 SGHDN, CDR2 FVKESK. V dropped 5 bases and J dropped 2 bases, with 9 bases sitting between them. The length of the CDR3 is 13 residues. This CDR3 is CASSARVNTEAFF. In DNA, the CDR3 is TGTGCCAGCAGCGCCAGGGTTAACACTGAAGCTTTCTTT.

V is TRBV29-1 and J is TRBJ1-1; D is unresolved. The CDR3 extends over 14 amino acids. The ends were cut back, 3 bases at V and 6 bases at J, with 17 bases in the middle. Per germline, CDR1 SQVTM and CDR2 ANQGSEA. CDR3 coding DNA: TGCAGCGTTGACAGAGATAGGAGGGCAGCTGAAGCTTTCTTT. Protein sequence: CSVDRDRRAAEAFF.

With respect to this clone: A read error may account for a junction end that differs from germline. J is TRBJ2-7 and V is TRBV6-5; TRBD2 aligns across 7 bases. The CDR3 spans 12 residues. Germline CDR1 is MNHEY and CDR2 is SVGAGI. The CDR3 loop is CASSARGGQTNF. CDR3 DNA sequence: TGTGCCAGCAGTGCCCGGGGAGGGCAGACCAACTTC.

The rearrangement links TRBV19 to TRBJ2-7; TRBD1 matches 8 bases. V gave up 3 bases and J gave up 2 bases; unmatched junction bases: 3. The germline V gene encodes CDR1 LNHDA and CDR2 SQIVND (reference sequence). The CDR3 covers 14 residues. CDR3 bases: TGTGCCAGTAGTATTAGGGACAGGACCTACGAGCAGTACTTC. Translating gives CASSIRDRTYEQYF.

The chain recombines TRBV7-8 with TRBJ2-5; 12 bases fit TRBD1. This CDR3 is 14 amino acids long. V was pared by 5 bases and J by 4 bases, with 2 bases of the junction left unmatched. Germline assignment: CDR1 SGHVS and CDR2 FQNEAQ. CDR3 loop: CASSKGQGAETQYF. The DNA for the CDR3 is TGTGCCAGCAGCAAGGGACAGGGGGCAGAGACCCAGTACTTC. The full variable domain, with the rest looked up from reference TRBV7-8 and TRBJ2-5, is GAGVSQSPRYKVAKRGQDVALRCDPISGHVSLFWYQQALGQGPEFLTYFQNEAQLDKSGLPSDRFFAERPEGSVSTLKIQRTQQEDSAVYLCASSKGQGAETQYFGPGTRLLVL.

CDR3 coding DNA: TGCGCCAGCAGCCCCCACCCCGGGACAGGGTACACCGGGGAGCTGTTTTTT. Amino acids: CASSPHPGTGYTGELFF. The rearrangement uses TRBV4-3 and TRBJ2-2, with 9 bases that match TRBD1. The length of the CDR3 is 17 residues. CDR1 and CDR2 (germline): LGHNA, YSLEER. V was clipped by 4 bases and J by 3 bases; unmatched bases: 9.

The chain employs TRBV19 and TRBJ1-2; D possibly corresponds to TRBD1 (6 bases). Germline V gene sequence: CDR1 LNHDA, CDR2 SQIVND (reference sequence). This CDR3 has 14 residues. V was clipped by 3 bases and J by 4 bases, with 12 bases between them. Here the CDR3 DNA reads TGTGCCAGTAGTATTGGGGGCACGGGCTATGGCTACACCTTC. Translation: CASSIGGTGYGYTF.

The chain joins TRBV28 to TRBJ2-7, with 9 nucleotides matching TRBD2. The trim removed 8 bases at V and 4 bases at J, leaving 9 bases unmatched. CDR3 size: 14 residues. The germline CDR1 and CDR2 sequences are MDHEN and SYDVKM. This chain's CDR3 is CASALSGRIYEQYF. CDR3 nucleotides: TGTGCCAGCGCCCTGAGCGGGAGGATTTACGAGCAGTACTTC.

CDR3 bases: TGTGCCAGCAGTCCACTGGGCAGACACTATGGCTACACCTTC. It encodes CASSPLGRHYGYTF. This rearrangement joins TRBV6-5 to TRBJ1-2; D is uncertain. V lost 5 bases and J lost 3, with 13 bases in between. The CDR3 has 14 residues. CDR1 is MNHEY, CDR2 SVGAGI, per germline.

V and J are TRBV6-5 and TRBJ1-1; D not resolved. The V gene lost 5 bases and the J gene lost 1 base, with 8 bases spanning the gap. The CDR3 consists of 13 residues. Germline CDR1 MNHEY, CDR2 SVGAGI. Written as DNA, the CDR3 is TGTGCCAGCAGTCTCCCCCGGAACACTGAAGCTTTCTTT. Translation gives CASSLPRNTEAFF.

The V call is TRBV5-1, the J call TRBJ2-3, with 10 bases fitting TRBD2. V gave up 0 bases and J gave up 4 bases; unmatched junction bases: 5. The CDR3 extends over 16 amino acids. CDR1 is SGHRS and CDR2 is YFSETQ in the germline V gene. The CDR3 DNA reads as TGCGCCAGCAGCTTGGCTCTAGCGGGGGCCCCAGATACGCAGTATTTT. Amino acid sequence: CASSLALAGAPDTQYF.

With regard to this clone: Other DNA sequences of this sample code for an identical CDR3. The chain is built from TRBV4-2 and TRBJ2-3; 8 positions match TRBD2. This CDR3 is 15 amino acids long. J lost 3 bases, V lost 0 bases, and 2 bases had no gene match. Germline V lookup: CDR1 LGHNA, CDR2 YNFKEQ. The CDR3 reads CASSQEGGGTDTQYF. The CDR3 bases are TGTGCCAGCAGCCAAGAGGGCGGGGGGACAGATACGCAGTATTTT.

This clone has only one observation. This chain uses TRBV18 with TRBJ1-4; D perhaps matches TRBD1 (5 bases). The CDR3 consists of 14 residues. CDR1 is KGHSH, CDR2 LQKENI, per germline. V was shortened by 2 bases and J by 7 bases, with 11 bases between the two germline ends. The CDR3 loop is CASSPTGWGEKLFF. The CDR3 DNA is TGTGCCAGCTCACCAACAGGCTGGGGTGAAAAACTGTTTTTT.

This sequence joins TRBV4-3 and TRBJ1-5; possible D gene TRBD1, 5 bases. The CDR3 runs to 16 residues. The V end lost 2 bases, the J end lost 2 bases, and 13 bases lay between the germline ends. CDR1 is LGHNA, CDR2 YSLEER, per germline. The CDR3 bases are TGCGCCAGCAGCCAAAGAAGGGGTGTGGGCAATCAGCCCCAGCATTTT. It encodes CASSQRRGVGNQPQHF.

The chain carries TRBV21-1 and TRBJ1-5; the table's D call, TRBD1, was not checked against the DNA. TRBV21-1 has pseudogene status. The CDR3 contains 24 residues. CDR3 loop: CASSSPPRDEGQGLDQDSNQPQHF. For the CDR3, the DNA is TGTGCCAGCAGCTCGCCGCCCCGGGACGAGGGACAAGGGTTGGATCAGGACAGCAATCAGCCCCAGCATTTT.

CDR3 residues: CASSPLPGGMAQYF. As DNA, the CDR3 is TGTGCCAGCAGCCCCCTCCCAGGGGGCATGGCCCAGTACTTC. This sequence joins TRBV5-4 and TRBJ2-5; 8 nucleotides align to TRBD1. With 4 bases clipped from V and 9 bases from J, the junction kept 11 bases outside the gene matches. Germline lookup yields CDR1 SGHNT and CDR2 YYREEE (reference sequence). The CDR3 is made up of 14 amino acids.

The genes are TRBV5-1 and TRBJ2-7; 12 positions agree with TRBD1. Trimming removed 4 bases from V and 4 bases from J; junction bases left unmatched: 9. This CDR3 has 16 residues. Per germline, CDR1 SGHRS and CDR2 YFSETQ. In nucleotides, the CDR3 is TGCGCCAGCAGCCCGAACGCGGGACAGGGGGCTTACGAGCAGTACTTC. Residues: CASSPNAGQGAYEQYF.

The rearrangement uses TRBV5-4 and TRBJ1-1, with 7 bases matching TRBD1. The CDR3 has 15 amino acids. V trimming: 4 bases; J trimming: 1 base; junction bases outside the gene matches: 7. Germline-derived CDR1 and CDR2 are SGHNT and YYREEE (reference sequence). The chain's CDR3 is CASSTLTGENTEAFF. For the CDR3, the DNA is TGTGCCAGCAGCACCCTAACAGGGGAGAACACTGAAGCTTTCTTT.

The chain carries TRBV7-2 and TRBJ1-5; D is possibly TRBD1 (5 bases). Germline V lookup: CDR1 SGHTA, CDR2 FQGNSA. CDR3 length: 15 amino acids. The V end was cut by 6 bases, the J end by 4 bases, with 16 bases between. Here the CDR3 DNA reads TGTGCCAGCAGTCCTTCAGGGACTTTTAATCAGCCCCAGCATTTT. Protein: CASSPSGTFNQPQHF.

J is TRBJ2-2 and V is TRBV6-5; weak D call: TRBD1 (5 bases). The length of the CDR3 is 13 residues. The germline V gene encodes CDR1 MNHEY and CDR2 SVGAGI. V was pared by 6 bases and J by 6 bases, with 11 bases between. The chain's CDR3 is CASRRDSPGELFF. The CDR3 DNA reads as TGTGCCAGCAGGCGCGACAGTCCCGGGGAGCTGTTTTTT.

V is TRBV18 and J is TRBJ2-3; maybe TRBD1 (5 bases). V gave up 3 bases and J gave up 4 bases, with 14 bases separating them. The CDR3 is made up of 15 amino acids. Germline V CDR1 and CDR2: KGHSH, LQKENI. CDR3: CASSPRQGLADTQYF. As DNA, the CDR3 is TGTGCCAGCTCACCGAGGCAGGGCCTAGCAGATACGCAGTATTTT.